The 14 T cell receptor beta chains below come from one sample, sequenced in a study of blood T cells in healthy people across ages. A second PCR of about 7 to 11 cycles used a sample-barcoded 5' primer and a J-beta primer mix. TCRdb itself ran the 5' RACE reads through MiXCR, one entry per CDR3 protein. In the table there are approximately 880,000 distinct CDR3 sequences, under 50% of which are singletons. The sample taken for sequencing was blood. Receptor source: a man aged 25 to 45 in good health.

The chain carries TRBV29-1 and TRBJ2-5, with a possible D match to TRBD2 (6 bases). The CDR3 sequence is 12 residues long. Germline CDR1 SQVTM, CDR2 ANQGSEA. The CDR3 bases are TGCAGTTCCAGGGACTGGGAAGAGACCCAGTACTTC. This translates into CSSRDWEETQYF.

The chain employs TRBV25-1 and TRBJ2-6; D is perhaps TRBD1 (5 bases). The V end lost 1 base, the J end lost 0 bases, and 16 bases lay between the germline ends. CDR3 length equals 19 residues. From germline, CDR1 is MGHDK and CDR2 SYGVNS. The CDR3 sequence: CASSELGQGGCSGANVLTF. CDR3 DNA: TGTGCCAGCAGTGAATTAGGGCAGGGCGGCTGCTCTGGGGCCAACGTCCTGACTTTC. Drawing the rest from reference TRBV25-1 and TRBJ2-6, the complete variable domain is EADIYQTPRYLVIGTGKKITLECSQTMGHDKMYWYQQDPGMELHLIHYSYGVNSTEKGDLSSESTVSRIRTEHFPLTLESARPSHTSQYLCASSELGQGGCSGANVLTFGAGSRLTVL.

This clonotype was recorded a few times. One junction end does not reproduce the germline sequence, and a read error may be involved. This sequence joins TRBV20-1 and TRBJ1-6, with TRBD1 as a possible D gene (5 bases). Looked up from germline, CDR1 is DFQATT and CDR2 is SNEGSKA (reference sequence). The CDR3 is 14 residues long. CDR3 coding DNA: TGCAGTGCTAGAACGGGGCTGAGAGATTCACCCCCCCACTTT. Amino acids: CSARTGLRDSPPHF.

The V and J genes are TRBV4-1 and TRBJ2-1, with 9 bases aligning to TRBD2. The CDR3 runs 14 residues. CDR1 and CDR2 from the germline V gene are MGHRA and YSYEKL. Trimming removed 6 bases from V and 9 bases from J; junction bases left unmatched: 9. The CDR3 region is CASSPSGVTGEQFF. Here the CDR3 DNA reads TGCGCCAGCAGTCCTAGCGGGGTGACGGGTGAGCAGTTCTTC.

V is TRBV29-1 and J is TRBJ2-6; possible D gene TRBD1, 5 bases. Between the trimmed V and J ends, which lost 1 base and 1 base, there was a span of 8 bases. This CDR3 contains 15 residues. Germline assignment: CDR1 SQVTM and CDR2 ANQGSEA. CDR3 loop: CSVEGQTSGANVLTF. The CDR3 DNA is TGCAGCGTTGAAGGACAGACTTCTGGGGCCAACGTCCTGACTTTC.

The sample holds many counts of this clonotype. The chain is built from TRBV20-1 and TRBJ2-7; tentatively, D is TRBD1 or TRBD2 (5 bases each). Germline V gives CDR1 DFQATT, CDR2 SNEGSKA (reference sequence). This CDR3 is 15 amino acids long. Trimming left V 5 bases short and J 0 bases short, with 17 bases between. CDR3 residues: CSAPEPGRYSYEQYF. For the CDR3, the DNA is TGCAGTGCTCCGGAACCGGGACGGTACTCCTACGAGCAGTACTTC.

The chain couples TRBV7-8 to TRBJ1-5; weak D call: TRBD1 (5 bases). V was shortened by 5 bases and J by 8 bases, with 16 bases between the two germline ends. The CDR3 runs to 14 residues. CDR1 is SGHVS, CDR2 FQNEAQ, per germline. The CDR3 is CASSASGGLEPQHF. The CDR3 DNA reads TGTGCCAGCAGCGCCTCTGGGGGTTTAGAGCCCCAGCATTTT.

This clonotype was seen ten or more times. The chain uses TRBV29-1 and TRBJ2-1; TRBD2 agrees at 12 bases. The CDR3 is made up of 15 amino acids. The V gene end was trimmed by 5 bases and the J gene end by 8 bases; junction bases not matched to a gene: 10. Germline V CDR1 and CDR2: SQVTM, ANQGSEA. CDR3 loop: CSVKELAGGKDEQFF. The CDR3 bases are TGCAGCGTTAAGGAACTAGCGGGGGGCAAGGATGAGCAGTTCTTC.

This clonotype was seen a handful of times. The CDR3 loop is CASTWDRGNEQFF. For the CDR3, the DNA is TGTGCCAGCACCTGGGACAGGGGCAATGAGCAGTTCTTC. The J gene is TRBJ2-1, the V gene TRBV7-2; 10 positions match TRBD1. V shed 7 bases and J 6 bases; nucleotides not matched to a gene: 3. Germline CDR1 and CDR2: SGHTA and FQGNSA. The CDR3 runs 13 residues.

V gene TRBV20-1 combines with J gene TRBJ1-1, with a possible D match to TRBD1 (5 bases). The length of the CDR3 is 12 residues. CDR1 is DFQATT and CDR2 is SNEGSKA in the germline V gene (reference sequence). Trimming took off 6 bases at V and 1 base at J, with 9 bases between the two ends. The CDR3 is CSAGLRNTEAFF. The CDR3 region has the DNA TGCAGTGCGGGACTGAGGAACACTGAAGCTTTCTTT.

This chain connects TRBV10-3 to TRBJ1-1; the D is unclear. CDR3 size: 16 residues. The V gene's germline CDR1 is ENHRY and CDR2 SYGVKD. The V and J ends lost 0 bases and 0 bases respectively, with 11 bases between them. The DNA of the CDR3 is TGTGCCATCAGTGAGTCGCTTCAGCTTATGAACACTGAAGCTTTCTTT. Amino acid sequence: CAISESLQLMNTEAFF.

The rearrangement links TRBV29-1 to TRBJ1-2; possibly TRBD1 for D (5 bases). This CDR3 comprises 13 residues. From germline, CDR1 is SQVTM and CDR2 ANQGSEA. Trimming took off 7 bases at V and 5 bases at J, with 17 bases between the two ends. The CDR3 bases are TGCAGCGCCGACAGCCGGCGGGATTATGGCTACACCTTC. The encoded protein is CSADSRRDYGYTF.

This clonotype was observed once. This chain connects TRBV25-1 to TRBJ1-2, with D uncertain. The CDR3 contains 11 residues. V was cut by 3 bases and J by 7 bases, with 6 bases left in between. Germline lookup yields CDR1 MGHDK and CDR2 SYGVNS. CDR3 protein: CASSDFGGYTF. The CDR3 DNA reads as TGTGCCAGCAGTGATTTTGGTGGCTACACCTTC.

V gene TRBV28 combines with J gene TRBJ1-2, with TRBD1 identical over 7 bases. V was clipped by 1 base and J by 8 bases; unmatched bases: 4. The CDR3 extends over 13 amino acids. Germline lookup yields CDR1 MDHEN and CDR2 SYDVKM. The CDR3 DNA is TGTGCCAGCAGTTTATACAGGGGAGGCGGCTACACCTTC. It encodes CASSLYRGGGYTF.